What follows are 15 T cell receptor beta chains derived from one specimen sequenced in a study of T cells in Graves' hyperthyroidism and ophthalmopathy. TCR beta CDR3 regions were amplified from RNA transcripts. HTBI primers were employed in a first-round RT-PCR of the TCR CDR3. One entry per CDR3 protein, called by TCRdb with MiXCR from the multiplex PCR reads. The data hold some 300,000 distinct CDR3 sequences, with approximately 18% observed a single time. Sample: blood. The receptors stem from a man aged 50 to 59 with Graves' ophthalmopathy.

The chain links TRBV6-2 or TRBV6-3 to TRBJ1-2, with 10 positions matching TRBD1. This CDR3 spans 18 amino acids. J was trimmed by 6 bases and V by 5 bases; bases with no gene match: 18. Per the germline V gene, CDR1 is MNHEY and CDR2 is SVGEGT. The CDR3: CASSGFQTNPGTGDGYTF. DNA of the CDR3: TGTGCCAGCAGTGGATTCCAAACGAACCCCGGGACAGGGGATGGCTACACCTTC.

CDR3 residues: CASSEGYGETQYF. The CDR3 coding sequence is TGCGCCAGCAGTGAGGGGTATGGAGAGACCCAGTACTTC. The chain joins TRBV10-1 to TRBJ2-5, with no clear D. V was shortened by 2 bases and J by 4 bases, with 8 bases between the two germline ends. This CDR3 comprises 13 residues. Germline loops: CDR1 WNHNN, CDR2 SYGVQD (reference sequence).

This clonotype was counted ten times or more. The genes are TRBV30 and TRBJ2-1; TRBD2 is a possible D gene (6 bases). CDR1 and CDR2 from the germline V gene are GTSNPN and SVGIG (reference sequence). V shed 4 bases and J shed 6 bases, with 19 bases lying between them. CDR3 size: 15 residues. The CDR3 here is CAWTIGGFVGNEQFF. CDR3 DNA: TGTGCCTGGACTATCGGGGGATTTGTTGGCAATGAGCAGTTCTTC. Using reference TRBV30 and TRBJ2-1 for the parts outside the CDR3, the full variable domain is SQTIHQWPATLVQPVGSPLSLECTVEGTSNPNLYWYRQAAGRGLQLLFYSVGIGQISSEVPQNLSASRPQDRQFILSSKKLLLSDSGFYLCAWTIGGFVGNEQFFGPGTRLTVL.

This clonotype was picked up many times. This chain links TRBV24-1 with TRBJ2-5; 14 nucleotides align to TRBD2. Trimming cost V 2 bases and J 1 base; bases outside gene matches: 2. Germline CDR1 and CDR2: KGHDR and SFDVKD. This CDR3 has 17 residues. In DNA, the CDR3 is TGTGCCACCAGTGATTACGGACTAGCGGGAGGCCAAGAGACCCAGTACTTC. This translates into CATSDYGLAGGQETQYF.

This clonotype was found many times. The rearrangement uses TRBV11-2 and TRBJ1-2; D might be TRBD1 (6 bases). This CDR3 spans 14 amino acids. Trimming pared 4 bases from V and 8 bases from J, leaving 17 bases between. Germline V gives CDR1 SGHAT, CDR2 FQNNGV. CDR3 loop: CASSSGGQFAGYTF. As DNA, the CDR3 is TGTGCCAGCAGCTCGGGGGGACAATTTGCCGGCTACACCTTC.

V and J are TRBV9 and TRBJ2-5; 7 bases fit TRBD1. V shed 4 bases, J shed 4 bases, and the junction held 10 bases outside the gene matches. CDR1 is SGDLS, CDR2 YYNGEE, per germline. The CDR3 is made up of 15 amino acids. This CDR3 reads CASSIDRVGGETQYF. The CDR3 DNA sequence: TGTGCCAGCAGCATTGACAGGGTCGGCGGAGAGACCCAGTACTTC.

Ten or more counts support this clonotype. The chain uses TRBV7-8 and TRBJ2-3, with 7 nucleotides matching TRBD2. CDR3 length equals 14 residues. Trimming at V came to 1 base and at J to 4 bases, leaving 2 bases not matched to a gene. CDR1 and CDR2 from the germline V gene are SGHVS and FQNEAQ. As DNA, the CDR3 is TGTGCCAGCAGCTTAGGCCTAGCGGCAGATACGCAGTATTTT. The encoded protein is CASSLGLAADTQYF.

The chain uses TRBV5-1 and TRBJ1-3, with a possible D match to TRBD1 (6 bases). The CDR3 covers 16 residues. Germline CDR1 is SGHRS and CDR2 is YFSETQ. Between the trimmed V and J ends, which lost 4 bases and 0 bases, there was a span of 14 bases. The CDR3 bases are TGCGCCAGCAGCCCGGTGGGGACATACTCTGGAAACACCATATATTTT. Translated: CASSPVGTYSGNTIYF.

This clonotype has more than one count but fewer than ten. The rearrangement links TRBV24-1 to TRBJ2-2; D is uncertain. The V gene lost 6 bases and the J gene lost 6 bases, with 7 bases spanning the gap. The CDR3 totals 12 residues. CDR1 is KGHDR and CDR2 is SFDVKD in the germline V gene. The DNA of the CDR3 is TGTGCCACCAGTATTAGTGCCGGGGAGCTGTTTTTT. This translates into CATSISAGELFF.

A few counts support this clonotype. The V call is TRBV5-1, the J call TRBJ1-2; D possibly corresponds to TRBD1 (6 bases). The CDR3 loop spans 15 amino acids. The V and J ends lost 3 bases and 6 bases respectively, with 18 bases between them. The V gene's germline CDR1 is SGHRS and CDR2 YFSETQ. The CDR3: CASSWGATGSNGYTF. CDR3 nucleotide sequence: TGCGCCAGCAGCTGGGGGGCCACAGGGTCCAATGGCTACACCTTC.

This clonotype showed up many times. This chain joins TRBV7-6 and TRBJ2-5; 7 bases are shared with TRBD2. Looked up from germline, CDR1 is SGHVS and CDR2 is FNYEAQ. This CDR3 comprises 16 residues. V lost 0 bases to trimming and J lost 4 bases; unmatched junction nucleotides: 8. CDR3 residues: CASSLAAGVRGETQYF. The CDR3 DNA sequence: TGTGCCAGCAGCTTAGCGGCGGGAGTAAGAGGAGAGACCCAGTACTTC.

The rearrangement links TRBV27 to TRBJ2-7; D possibly corresponds to TRBD2 (5 bases). Trimming removed 3 bases from V and 4 bases from J, with 19 bases in between. This CDR3 contains 16 residues. Germline V gene lookup returns CDR1 MNHEY and CDR2 SMNVEV (reference sequence). The CDR3 loop reads CASSFSLDYQPYEQYF. DNA for the CDR3: TGTGCCAGCAGTTTCTCCCTAGACTATCAGCCGTACGAGCAGTACTTC.

This clonotype was seen ten or more times. For the CDR3, the DNA is TGTGCCAGCAGTGCTTTGGCGGAGCAGTACTTC. This encodes CASSALAEQYF. The V call is TRBV2, the J call TRBJ2-7, with no clear D. V was cut by 4 bases and J by 7 bases, with 8 bases left in between. The CDR3 has 11 residues. The germline V gene has CDR1 SNHLY and CDR2 FYNNEI.

This clonotype was picked up many times. The chain links TRBV28 to TRBJ1-5, with a tentative D call TRBD1 (5 bases). This CDR3 region has 16 residues. Trimming took 6 bases from V and 0 from J, leaving 15 bases between them. Per germline, CDR1 MDHEN and CDR2 SYDVKM. The CDR3 DNA follows: TGTGCCAGCAGCCCCGAGCGGGGCCATAGCAATCAGCCCCAGCATTTT. Protein: CASSPERGHSNQPQHF.

The sample holds a few counts of this clonotype. The V call is TRBV27, the J call TRBJ2-3; possibly TRBD1 for D (5 bases). The length of the CDR3 is 15 residues. The germline V gene encodes CDR1 MNHEY and CDR2 SMNVEV (reference sequence). Trimming shortened V by 3 bases and J by 2 bases, and 12 bases separated the two germline ends. The CDR3 DNA follows: TGTGCCAGCAGTTTTGGGCAGGGAAACACAGATACGCAGTATTTT. This translates into CASSFGQGNTDTQYF.